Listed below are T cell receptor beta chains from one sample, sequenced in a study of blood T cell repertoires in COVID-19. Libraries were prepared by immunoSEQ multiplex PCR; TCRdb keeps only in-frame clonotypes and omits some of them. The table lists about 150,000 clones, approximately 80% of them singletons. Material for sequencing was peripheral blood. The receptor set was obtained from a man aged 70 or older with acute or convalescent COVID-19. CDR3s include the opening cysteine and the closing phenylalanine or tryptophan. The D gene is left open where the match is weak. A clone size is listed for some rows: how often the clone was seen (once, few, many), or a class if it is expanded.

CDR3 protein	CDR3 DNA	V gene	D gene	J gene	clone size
CASATGGREQFF	TGTGCCAGTGCGACAGGGGGAAGGGAGCAGTTCTTC	TRBV19	TRBD1	TRBJ2-1	many
CASSQAGGTSGLQTQYF	TGTGCCAGCAGCCAGGCCGGTGGGACTAGCGGGCTCCAGACCCAGTACTTC	TRBV3-1/TRBV3-2	TRBD2	TRBJ2-5	NA
CASSDSIQDTQYF	TGTGCCAGCAGTGACTCGATACAGGATACGCAGTATTTT	TRBV6-4	NA	TRBJ2-3	NA
CASRGDRGSTEAFF	TGTGCCAGCAGAGGGGACAGGGGCAGCACTGAAGCTTTCTTT	TRBV6-5	TRBD1	TRBJ1-1	NA
CATSTEGDSPLHF	TGTGCCACCAGCACCGAGGGGGATTCACCCCTCCACTTT	TRBV15	NA	TRBJ1-6	NA
CASSSPTASSYEQYF	TGTGCCAGCAGCTCACCGACAGCGAGCTCCTACGAGCAGTACTTC	TRBV7-3	NA	TRBJ2-7	NA
CASSKRGGCPEAFF	TGTGCCAGCAGCAAAAGGGGGGGGTGCCCTGAAGCTTTCTTT	TRBV21-1	NA	TRBJ1-1	NA
CASSQTDRGRGETQYF	TGTGCCAGCAGCCAAACGGACAGGGGGCGAGGAGAGACCCAGTACTTC	TRBV3-1/TRBV3-2	TRBD1	TRBJ2-5	NA
CASTIGARSGNTIYF	TGTGCCAGCACCATTGGGGCCAGATCTGGAAACACCATATATTTT	TRBV28	NA	TRBJ1-3	once
CASSLERGPFYGYTF	TGCGCCAGCAGCTTGGAGCGGGGGCCTTTCTATGGCTACACCTTC	TRBV5-1	NA	TRBJ1-2	once
CASSPYLGGGLLLAGVREQYF	TGCGCCAGCAGCCCGTACCTTGGAGGGGGCTTATTACTAGCGGGGGTTCGCGAGCAGTACTTC	TRBV5-1	TRBD2	TRBJ2-7	NA
CASSQEADFNEQYF	TGTGCCAGCAGCCAGGAAGCTGACTTCAACGAGCAGTACTTC	TRBV3-1/TRBV3-2	NA	TRBJ2-7	NA
CASSGTRTGELFF	TGTGCCAGCAGCGGGACTAGGACCGGGGAGCTGTTTTTT	TRBV6-5	TRBD2	TRBJ2-2	NA
CASSQGRVQQPQHF	TGTGCCAGCAGCCAAGGCAGGGTACAACAGCCCCAGCATTTT	TRBV5-5	NA	TRBJ1-5	NA